These T cell receptor beta chains were read from a single sample in a study of shared clonotypes between healthy human individuals. Generated by immunoSEQ multiplex PCR, the TCRdb table keeps only in-frame clones and is missing some. The sample includes about 2.5 million clones, 80% to 95% of them seen just once. The sequenced sample consisted of naive CD4+ T cells from PBMCs. Receptors originate from a man aged 18 to 29 in good health. Some clones in this sample may be carry-over from other donors' samples. The CDR3 runs from the conserved cysteine through the conserved F or W. A D gene is named only where the DNA matches it firmly. Clone size is stated in some rows and not others, as once, few, many or a class when expanded.

-	TRBJ2-7	TRBV27	TRBD1	TGTGCCAGCAGTCCAGGGCCCGGACAGGGGGCAGGAGAGCAGTACTTC	CASSPGPGQGAGEQYF
-	TRBJ2-2	TRBV10-3	TRBD2	TGTGCCATCAGTGAGGCCTGGACTAGTCACACCGGGGAGCTGTTTTTT	CAISEAWTSHTGELFF
-	TRBJ1-1	TRBV19	TRBD1	TGTGCCAGTAGAGGGGGCGGCAGGGTAACGAATTCTGAAGCTTTCTTT	CASRGGGRVTNSEAFF
-	TRBJ1-3	TRBV28	-	TGTGCCAGCAGGGACTTCCGACGTTCTGGAAACACCATATATTTT	CASRDFRRSGNTIYF
few	TRBJ2-7	TRBV10-3	-	TGTGCCACCGCGACGGCGCCCTCCGAGCAGTACTTC	CATATAPSEQYF
-	TRBJ2-4	TRBV6-5	-	TGTGCCAGCCGCGGGATAGCCAAAAACATTCAGTACTTC	CASRGIAKNIQYF
-	TRBJ1-1	TRBV7-9	TRBD1	TGTGCCAGCAGCACCGGGACAGACACTGAAGCTTTCTTT	CASSTGTDTEAFF
-	TRBJ2-3	TRBV5-1	-	TGCGCCAGCAGCCCGACAAGAGCGATCGACTACACAGATACGCAGTATTTT	CASSPTRAIDYTDTQYF
-	TRBJ2-3	TRBV9	TRBD2	TGTGCCAGCAGCGTGAGGCGGGAGGGCGACACAGATACGCAGTATTTT	CASSVRREGDTDTQYF
-	TRBJ1-1	TRBV4-2	-	TGTGCCAGCAGCCAAGAGTGGGCTGTGAACACTGAAGCTTTCTTT	CASSQEWAVNTEAFF
-	TRBJ2-7	TRBV30	-	TGTGCCTGGAGCTCTCCCGTCCCCCACGAGCAGTACTTC	CAWSSPVPHEQYF
-	TRBJ1-5	TRBV28	-	TGTGCCAGCAGTCTGGGGGGGAGTCAGCCCCAGCATTTT	CASSLGGSQPQHF
once	TRBJ2-3	TRBV9	-	TGTGCCAGCAGCGTGGTAGGGGCCAGCACAGATACGCAGTATTTT	CASSVVGASTDTQYF
once	TRBJ2-2	TRBV7-9	-	TGTGCCAGCACCCCCGTCAACAGGGATGTCGGGGAGCTGTTTTTT	CASTPVNRDVGELFF
-	TRBJ2-7	TRBV23-1	-	TGCGCCAGCAGTCAATCGAGGGTTCCCACCTACGAGCAGTACTTC	CASSQSRVPTYEQYF
-	TRBJ2-6	TRBV28	-	TGTGCCAGCAGGGCCGCGGGTTGGGGGGCCAACGTCCTGACTTTC	CASRAAGWGANVLTF
-	TRBJ1-3	TRBV28	-	TGTGCCAGCAGTCCCCCCGACGGGTACTCTGGAAACACCATATATTTT	CASSPPDGYSGNTIYF
-	TRBJ2-1	TRBV6-5	TRBD2	TGTGCCCGCCCGCTAGCGGGCATGAATGAGCAGTTCTTC	CARPLAGMNEQFF
-	TRBJ2-2	TRBV7-3	-	TGTGCCAGCAGCCCAGGAGGGCCTTTACCCGGGGAGCTGTTTTTT	CASSPGGPLPGELFF
-	TRBJ2-1	TRBV10-3	TRBD2	TGTGCCATCTTATCGGGACTAGCGGGAGAGGGAGAGCAGTTCTTC	CAILSGLAGEGEQFF
once	TRBJ1-1	TRBV6-1	-	TGTGCCAGCAGTGATATGAACACTGAAGCTTTCTTT	CASSDMNTEAFF
-	TRBJ2-7	TRBV28	-	TGTGCCAGCAGTTCATTTGCTAAGGGGGGGGTTTTCTACGAGCAGTACTTC	CASSSFAKGGVFYEQYF
-	TRBJ2-1	TRBV5-1	TRBD2	TGCGCCAGCACCCTAGCGGGAGATTACTACAATGAGCAGTTCTTC	CASTLAGDYYNEQFF
-	TRBJ2-2	TRBV7-3	TRBD2	TGTGCCAGCAGCTTAATGAGCGGGAGCTTGTATAGCGGGGAGCTGTTTTTT	CASSLMSGSLYSGELFF
once	TRBJ2-7	TRBV5-6	-	TGTGCCAGCAGACTGGGTATGGGTAGGTACGAGCAGTACTTC	CASRLGMGRYEQYF
-	TRBJ1-2	TRBV21-1	-	TGTGCCAGCAGCACCCGAGGTGGGGCCGAGTATGGCTACACCTTC	CASSTRGGAEYGYTF
-	TRBJ2-1	TRBV18	TRBD2	TGTGCCAGCTCACTCCCCCCATTGGGAGTAGCGGGATCCTACAATGAGCAGTTCTTC	CASSLPPLGVAGSYNEQFF
-	TRBJ2-5	TRBV7-2	TRBD2	TGTGCCAGCAGCTTAATAGGTAGCGGGAACTACCAAGAGACCCAGTACTTC	CASSLIGSGNYQETQYF
once	TRBJ2-7	TRBV13	-	TGTGCCAGCAGCTCACAGGGAACGTTCAACGAGCAGTACTTC	CASSSQGTFNEQYF
-	TRBJ1-1	TRBV9	-	TGTGCCAGCAGCGTAGATCCAGGGGCGACGGAGGCTTTCTTT	CASSVDPGATEAFF
-	TRBJ2-5	TRBV5-1	-	TGCGCCAGCAGCTTGTCCGGGACCCCGGGGACCCAGTACTTC	CASSLSGTPGTQYF
-	TRBJ2-1	TRBV18	-	TGTGCCAGCTCGCTCGGACAGCCCAATGAGCAGTTCTTC	CASSLGQPNEQFF
few	TRBJ1-1	TRBV30	-	TGTGCCTGGAGTGTACTACCCCTGATGAACACTGAAGCTTTCTTT	CAWSVLPLMNTEAFF
-	TRBJ2-7	TRBV5-4	-	TGTGCCAGCAGCTTGGGACAGCCCAGTAAAAGCGAGCAGTACTTC	CASSLGQPSKSEQYF
-	TRBJ1-3	TRBV10-3	-	TGTGCCATCAGTGAGTCGAGGAATCGGGCGGGCGTCTCTGGAAACACCATATATTTT	CAISESRNRAGVSGNTIYF
-	TRBJ2-3	TRBV11-3	TRBD1	TGTGCCAGCAGCCCAAGACAGGGTTCGGATACGCAGTATTTT	CASSPRQGSDTQYF
-	TRBJ2-2	TRBV19	-	TGTGCCAGTAGAATAGTAGCCTTAATGAACACCGGGGAGCTGTTTTTT	CASRIVALMNTGELFF
once	TRBJ2-2	TRBV18	TRBD2	TGTGCCAGCTCACCATCGGCCGGGAGGGCTGCCGGGGAGCTGTTTTTT	CASSPSAGRAAGELFF
-	TRBJ2-1	TRBV5-1	-	TGCGCCAGCAGCTTGGGCAGGGGCATGAGTCCGAGGGATGAGCAGTTCTTC	CASSLGRGMSPRDEQFF
-	TRBJ2-7	TRBV27	TRBD2	TGTGCCAGCAGTTTCCTAGCGGGGAGTCCCTACGAGCAGTACTTC	CASSFLAGSPYEQYF
once	TRBJ2-1	TRBV18	-	TGTGCCAGCTCACCAATGGGGTACTCCTACAATGAGCAGTTCTTC	CASSPMGYSYNEQFF
-	TRBJ2-7	TRBV28	TRBD1	TGTGCCTCGGACAGGGGGAGCTCCTACGAGCAGTACTTC	CASDRGSSYEQYF
-	TRBJ2-4	TRBV9	-	TGTGCCAGCAGCGTAGGGGTAGGGTGGGGGAACATTCAGTACTTC	CASSVGVGWGNIQYF
once	TRBJ2-2	TRBV27	-	TGTGCCAGCAGTTCGGACGGGGAGCTGTTTTTT	CASSSDGELFF
once	TRBJ2-7	TRBV11-1	TRBD1	TGTGCCAGCAGCTTAGATAGGGCAGGGGGTTACGAGCAGTACTTC	CASSLDRAGGYEQYF
-	TRBJ2-5	TRBV10-2	-	TGCGCCAGCAGTGAGCCCAACCCCGCCAGCAGACAAGAGACCCAGTACTTC	CASSEPNPASRQETQYF
once	TRBJ2-3	TRBV5-4	-	TGTGCCAGCAGCTTGGCCCTTCAAGATACGCAGTATTTT	CASSLALQDTQYF
-	TRBJ2-3	TRBV19	TRBD2	TGTGCCAGTAGGGCTAGCGGGGCCACAGATACGCAGTATTTT	CASRASGATDTQYF
-	TRBJ2-7	TRBV5-1	-	TGCGCCAGCAGTAGGGGTTTAACCTACGAGCAGTACTTC	CASSRGLTYEQYF
once	TRBJ2-5	TRBV5-6	-	TGTGCCAGCAGCTTGACGGGTCGGAGGGACCAAGAGACCCAGTACTTC	CASSLTGRRDQETQYF
-	TRBJ2-3	TRBV6-1	TRBD1	TGTGCCAGCAGTGTGCGGGACAGGGCAAAAGATACGCAGTATTTT	CASSVRDRAKDTQYF
-	TRBJ2-3	TRBV5-1	-	TGCGCCAGCAGCTTGCCCACGACGGCCAGCACAGATACGCAGTATTTT	CASSLPTTASTDTQYF
-	TRBJ2-7	TRBV6-5	-	TGTGCCAGCAGTTACGGGACTTTAGAGACCTACGAGCAGTACTTC	CASSYGTLETYEQYF
-	TRBJ1-1	TRBV19	TRBD1	TGTGCCAGTAGTAGACCCGGGACAGGGGTCACTGAAGCTTTCTTT	CASSRPGTGVTEAFF
-	TRBJ1-3	TRBV5-1	-	TGCGCCAGCAGCTTGGGGGGCGAGGGGTCTGGAAACACCATATATTTT	CASSLGGEGSGNTIYF